The source of this T cell receptor beta chain is a study of blood T cell repertoires in COVID-19. This clone was found a few times. Only in-frame clones appear in the TCRdb table, and some are missing; sequencing was by immunoSEQ multiplex PCR. The sample includes tens of thousands of clones, around 81% of them seen just once. Trimming at V came to 2 bases and at J to 8 bases, leaving 4 bases not matched to a gene. The V gene's germline CDR1 is SEHNR and CDR2 FQNEAQ (reference sequence). This CDR3 has 15 amino acids. The sequence derives from a man aged 45 to 65 with active COVID-19. V is TRBV7-9 and J is TRBJ2-1, with TRBD2 matching 12 bases. Sequencing used peripheral blood. The CDR3 region has the DNA TGTGCCAGCAGCTTACTAGCGGGAGGGGAGGATGAGCAGTTCTTC. Its translation is CASSLLAGGEDEQFF.